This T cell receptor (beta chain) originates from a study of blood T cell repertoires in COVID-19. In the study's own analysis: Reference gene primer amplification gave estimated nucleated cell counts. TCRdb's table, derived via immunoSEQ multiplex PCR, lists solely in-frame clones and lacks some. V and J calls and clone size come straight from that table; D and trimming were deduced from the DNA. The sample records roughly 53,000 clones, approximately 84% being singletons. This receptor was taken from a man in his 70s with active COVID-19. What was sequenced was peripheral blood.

CDR3: CAKPIPDRPYGEQYF. CDR3 nucleotide sequence: TGCGCCAAACCAATTCCCGACCGACCCTACGGGGAGCAGTACTTC. The chain recombines TRBV23-1 with TRBJ2-7, with no clear D. TRBV23-1 has ORF status, its function being uncertain. V was shortened by 10 bases and J by 7 bases, with 26 bases between the two germline ends. There are 15 residues in the CDR3.